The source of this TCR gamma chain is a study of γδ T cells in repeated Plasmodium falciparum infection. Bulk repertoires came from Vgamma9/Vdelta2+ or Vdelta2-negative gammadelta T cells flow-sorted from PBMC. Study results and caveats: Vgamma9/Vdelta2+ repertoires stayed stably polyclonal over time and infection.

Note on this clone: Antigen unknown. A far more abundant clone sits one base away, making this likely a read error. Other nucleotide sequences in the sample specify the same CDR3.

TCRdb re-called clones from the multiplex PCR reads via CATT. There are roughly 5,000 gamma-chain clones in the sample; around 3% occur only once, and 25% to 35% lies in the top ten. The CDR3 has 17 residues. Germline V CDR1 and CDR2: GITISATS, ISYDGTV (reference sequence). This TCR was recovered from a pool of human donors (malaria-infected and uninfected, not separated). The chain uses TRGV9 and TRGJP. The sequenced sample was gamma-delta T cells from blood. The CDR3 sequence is CALWEGEQELGKKIKVF. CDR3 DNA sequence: TGTGCCTTGTGGGAGGGAGAACAAGAGTTGGGTAAAAAAATCAAGGTATTT.